These 32 T cell receptor beta chains originate from one sample sequenced in a study of regulatory T cells in long-lasting Graves disease. Construction of the TCR beta libraries employed iRepertoire HTBI primers in conjunction with Arm-PCR of CDR3 regions. TCRdb re-called the multiplex PCR reads with MiXCR, one entry per CDR3 protein. The sample includes about 470,000 distinct CDR3 sequences, about 15% of them seen just once. Sample time point: newly diagnosed GD, antithyroid drugs for less than 3 months. Scientists built the TCR library using RNA that was extracted from PBMCs. These data also formed part of another study, on T cells in Graves' hyperthyroidism and ophthalmopathy.

The specimen comprised peripheral blood mononuclear cells (PBMCs), sampled at new diagnosis, from a patient treated with antithyroid drugs. These receptor sequences come from a woman in her twenties or thirties with Graves disease.

This clonotype was seen repeatedly, ten times or more. V gene TRBV5-1 combines with J gene TRBJ2-2; no reliable D call. The CDR3 is made up of 13 amino acids. Germline CDR1 and CDR2: SGHRS and YFSETQ. Trimming stripped 0 bases from V and 8 bases from J, with 8 bases between. CDR3 nucleotide sequence: TGCGCCAGCAGCTTGGAGGTGGTTGGGGAGCTGTTTTTT. Encoded protein: CASSLEVVGELFF.

This clonotype was recorded at least ten times. The V call is TRBV5-1, the J call TRBJ1-2, with D possibly TRBD1 on 6 matching bases. The CDR3 loop spans 15 amino acids. Trimming pared 6 bases from V and 6 bases from J, leaving 21 bases between. Germline loops: CDR1 SGHRS, CDR2 YFSETQ. This chain's CDR3 is CASNPGLPGANGYTF. For the CDR3, the DNA is TGCGCCAGCAACCCCGGTCTCCCAGGGGCGAATGGCTACACCTTC. The full variable domain, in which reference TRBV5-1 and TRBJ1-2 provide the parts outside the CDR3, is KAGVTQTPRYLIKTRGQQVTLSCSPISGHRSVSWYQQTPGQGLQFLFEYFSETQRNKGNFPGRFSGRQFSNSRSEMNVSTLELGDSALYLCASNPGLPGANGYTFGSGTRLTVV.

V gene TRBV20-1 combines with J gene TRBJ2-1, with no clear D. V was shortened by 6 bases and J by 9 bases, with 12 bases between the two germline ends. CDR3 length equals 11 residues. Germline V gene data show CDR1 as DFQATT and CDR2 as SNEGSKA (reference sequence). The CDR3 here is CSATLGGEQFF. The CDR3 DNA sequence: TGCAGTGCCACCCTGGGCGGTGAGCAGTTCTTC.

In its sample, this clonotype was seen many times. The chain recombines TRBV20-1 with TRBJ2-7; 10 nucleotides line up with TRBD1. Trimming took 6 bases from V and 5 from J; bases not matched to a gene: 13. Per the germline V gene, CDR1 is DFQATT and CDR2 is SNEGSKA (reference sequence). The CDR3 totals 15 residues. The CDR3 coding sequence is TGCAGTGCAGAAGACCGGGACAGGGGCATCAACGAGCAGTACTTC. Residues: CSAEDRDRGINEQYF.

This clonotype was counted ten times or more. The rearrangement uses TRBV30 and TRBJ2-1; the match to TRBD2 covers 8 bases. Germline V lookup: CDR1 GTSNPN, CDR2 SVGIG (reference sequence). The CDR3 spans 14 residues. Trimming took 8 bases from V and 7 from J; bases not matched to a gene: 13. DNA for the CDR3: TGTGCCGGGGGTCGACGTAGCGGGAATAATGAGCAGTTCTTC. Residues: CAGGRRSGNNEQFF. The variable domain in full, completed from reference TRBV30 and TRBJ2-1, reads SQTIHQWPATLVQPVGSPLSLECTVEGTSNPNLYWYRQAAGRGLQLLFYSVGIGQISSEVPQNLSASRPQDRQFILSSKKLLLSDSGFYLCAGGRRSGNNEQFFGPGTRLTVL.

The chain has TRBV5-5 and TRBJ2-5; 10 nucleotides align to TRBD2. The DNA matches TRBJ2-1 better at its end, which makes the J call doubtful. Germline CDR1 and CDR2: SGHKS and YYEKEE (reference sequence). The CDR3 totals 17 residues. CDR3 protein: CASSTGDGLADYNEQFF. The CDR3 DNA is TGTGCCAGCAGCACAGGAGATGGACTAGCGGACTACAATGAGCAGTTCTTC.

The chain has TRBV6-5 and TRBJ1-4; no reliable D call. Germline-derived CDR1 and CDR2 are MNHEY and SVGAGI. The CDR3 loop spans 15 amino acids. V was trimmed by 0 bases and J by 0 bases, leaving 5 bases between them. This CDR3 reads CASSYSGTTNEKLFF. DNA for the CDR3: TGTGCCAGCAGTTACTCGGGAACAACTAATGAAAAACTGTTTTTT.

The sample holds many counts of this clonotype. The chain recombines TRBV11-2 with TRBJ1-6; D is uncertain. CDR1 and CDR2 (germline): SGHAT, FQNNGV. The germline V and J ends were trimmed by 0 bases and 7 bases, with 10 bases remaining between them. The CDR3 has 15 residues. CDR3 sequence (DNA): TGTGCCAGCAGCTTAGAGCCCGGACTCAATTCACCCCTCCACTTT. Encoded protein: CASSLEPGLNSPLHF.

The rearrangement joins TRBV5-4 to TRBJ2-5; tentative D call: TRBD2 (5 bases). The V end was cut by 3 bases, the J end by 5 bases, with 23 bases between. This CDR3 has 17 residues. CDR1 is SGHNT, CDR2 YYREEE, per germline (reference sequence). The CDR3 coding sequence is TGTGCCAGCAGCTATACTCCGGGATCCCTGATCGGGGAGACCCAGTACTTC. This gives the protein CASSYTPGSLIGETQYF.

This clonotype was counted at least ten times. The chain couples TRBV3-1 to TRBJ2-1; D not certain. V dropped 4 bases and J dropped 8 bases, with 9 bases sitting between them. CDR3 length: 12 amino acids. Germline assignment: CDR1 LGHDT and CDR2 YNNKEL (reference sequence). The CDR3 here is CASSRVRYEQFF. The DNA of the CDR3 is TGTGCCAGCAGCCGAGTAAGGTATGAGCAGTTCTTC.

This clonotype was counted between two and nine times. This rearrangement joins TRBV29-1 to TRBJ2-5; D is possibly TRBD2 (7 bases). This CDR3 is built from 16 residues. Trimming took off 1 base at V and 1 base at J, with 16 bases between the two ends. Germline V gene data show CDR1 as SQVTM and CDR2 as ANQGSEA. CDR3 protein: CSVEVLGRGAQETQYF. The DNA for the CDR3 is TGCAGCGTTGAAGTTTTGGGGAGGGGGGCCCAAGAGACCCAGTACTTC.

The chain links TRBV11-2 to TRBJ2-4; D gene ambiguous. Germline loops: CDR1 SGHAT, CDR2 FQNNGV. The CDR3 contains 12 residues. V lost 5 bases to trimming and J lost 12 bases, with 14 bases between them. The CDR3 DNA is TGTGCCAGCAGCCAAGTGGGTATGGGTCAGTACTTC. This sequence encodes CASSQVGMGQYF.

This chain uses TRBV11-2 with TRBJ2-7; TRBD2 matches 12 bases. The CDR3 runs 17 residues. Trimming cost V 2 bases and J 12 bases; bases outside gene matches: 17. Germline V lookup: CDR1 SGHAT, CDR2 FQNNGV. In DNA form, the CDR3 reads TGTGCCAGCAGCTTATTCCCTCGGACTAGCGGGGCGAAGGATCCGTACTTC. This sequence encodes CASSLFPRTSGAKDPYF. The full variable domain, in which reference TRBV11-2 and TRBJ2-7 provide the parts outside the CDR3, is EAGVAQSPRYKIIEKRQSVAFWCNPISGHATLYWYQQILGQGPKLLIQFQNNGVVDDSQLPKDRFSAERLKGVDSTLKIQPAKLEDSAVYLCASSLFPRTSGAKDPYFGPGTRLTVT.

For the CDR3, the DNA is TGTGCCAGCAGACCGGGACAGATCCTTATAAACACTGAAGCTTTCTTT. Its protein is CASRPGQILINTEAFF. The rearrangement joins TRBV6-1 to TRBJ1-1, with TRBD1 identical over 7 bases. The V segment lost 6 bases and the J segment 2 bases; nucleotides outside the gene matches: 12. Per germline, CDR1 MNHNS and CDR2 SASEGT. This CDR3 is 16 amino acids long.

This clonotype was picked up many times. The rearrangement links TRBV29-1 to TRBJ2-7; 9 nucleotides match TRBD1. The V and J ends lost 7 bases and 6 bases, in that order; junction bases with no gene match: 13. Germline CDR1 and CDR2: SQVTM and ANQGSEA. The CDR3 loop spans 14 amino acids. The DNA for the CDR3 is TGCAGCGCCAGCAATCCGGGACAGGGAGGCGAGCAGTACTTC. Protein product: CSASNPGQGGEQYF.

The chain carries TRBV18 and TRBJ2-1; 10 bases fit TRBD2. This CDR3 comprises 20 residues. Trimming took 1 base from V and 6 from J; bases not matched to a gene: 18. Germline values: CDR1 KGHSH, CDR2 LQKENI. CDR3 residues: CASSPRIAGGPGGGVNEQFF. DNA for the CDR3: TGTGCCAGCTCACCACGGATAGCGGGAGGCCCCGGGGGGGGCGTCAATGAGCAGTTCTTC. The variable domain in full, with the rest retrieved from reference TRBV18 and TRBJ2-1, is NAGVMQNPRHLVRRRGQEARLRCSPMKGHSHVYWYRQLPEEGLKFMVYLQKENIIDESGMPKERFSAEFPKEGPSILRIQQVVRGDSAAYFCASSPRIAGGPGGGVNEQFFGPGTRLTVL.

This clonotype appeared a few times. A read error may be the cause here, since a much bigger clone is one base away. V and J are TRBV5-4 and TRBJ2-7; D is undetermined. This CDR3 has 13 residues. Trimming stripped 2 bases from V and 0 bases from J, with 6 bases between. Germline CDR1 SGHNT, CDR2 YYREEE (reference sequence). CDR3 DNA: TGTGCCAGCAGCTTTTGGGGCTCCTACGAGCAGTACTTC. Amino acid sequence: CASSFWGSYEQYF.

This clonotype was seen ten or more times. The rearrangement joins TRBV7-9 to TRBJ2-1, with 10 bases lining up with TRBD2. In germline, CDR1 is SEHNR, CDR2 FQNEAQ (reference sequence). V was pared by 2 bases and J by 3 bases, with 28 bases of the junction left unmatched. CDR3 length equals 24 residues. The CDR3 region has the DNA TGTGCCAGCAGCTTAAATTTTTTAGTCCGCAAGGGGACTGAACTAGCGGGACTCTACAATGAGCAGTTCTTC. Protein product: CASSLNFLVRKGTELAGLYNEQFF.

This clonotype was detected ten times or more. The chain carries TRBV3-1 and TRBJ1-1; weak D call: TRBD1 (5 bases). Germline V gene lookup returns CDR1 LGHDT and CDR2 YNNKEL (reference sequence). V was clipped by 1 base and J by 7 bases, with 7 bases between them. This CDR3 comprises 12 residues. Here the CDR3 reads CASSQGGIEAFF. The CDR3 region has the DNA TGTGCCAGCAGCCAAGGGGGGATTGAAGCTTTCTTT.

There are many counts of this clonotype. The chain joins TRBV28 to TRBJ2-5; 8 bases agree with TRBD2. Germline lookup yields CDR1 MDHEN and CDR2 SYDVKM. The CDR3 covers 15 residues. The V gene end was trimmed by 3 bases and the J gene end by 5 bases; junction bases not matched to a gene: 8. This CDR3 reads CASSFRAGGWETQYF. The CDR3 nucleotides read TGTGCCAGCAGTTTTAGGGCGGGAGGATGGGAGACCCAGTACTTC. The complete variable domain, with remaining parts taken from reference TRBV28 and TRBJ2-5, reads DVKVTQSSRYLVKRTGEKVFLECVQDMDHENMFWYRQDPGLGLRLIYFSYDVKMKEKGDIPEGYSVSREKKERFSLILESASTNQTSMYLCASSFRAGGWETQYFGPGTRLLVL.

Comment on this clonotype: One end of the junction is discordant with germline, which a read error may explain. The chain recombines TRBV3-1 with TRBJ2-7; TRBD1 or TRBD2 may be the D gene (5 bases each). The CDR3 covers 14 residues. Per the germline V gene, CDR1 is LGHDT and CDR2 is YNNKEL (reference sequence). The CDR3 sequence is CAGSQFGAPVEQYF. CDR3 in DNA: TGTGCCGGCAGCCAATTCGGGGCACCCGTCGAGCAGTACTTC.

At least ten counts were recorded for this clonotype. J is TRBJ1-1 and V is TRBV30; TRBD1 matches 8 bases. Germline V gene lookup returns CDR1 GTSNPN and CDR2 SVGIG (reference sequence). The CDR3 contains 13 residues. Unmatched junction bases numbered 1, after V lost 3 bases and J lost 1 base. CDR3 region: CAWSTGGNTEAFF. The CDR3 DNA follows: TGTGCCTGGAGCACAGGGGGGAACACTGAAGCTTTCTTT.

This clonotype was seen many times. This chain joins TRBV2 and TRBJ2-7; no reliable D call. Germline loops: CDR1 SNHLY, CDR2 FYNNEI. The CDR3 is 11 residues long. Trimming took off 6 bases at V and 3 bases at J, with 6 bases between the two ends. The CDR3: CASRQIYEQYF. The CDR3 bases are TGTGCCAGCAGACAAATCTACGAGCAGTACTTC.

V is TRBV19 and J is TRBJ1-2; no clear D gene. This CDR3 is 12 amino acids long. V lost 4 bases and J lost 4, with 7 bases in between. Germline V gene data show CDR1 as LNHDA and CDR2 as SQIVND (reference sequence). The CDR3 nucleotides read TGTGCCAGTAGTACAGATCTCTATGGCTACACCTTC. This translates into CASSTDLYGYTF. The whole variable domain, filled in from reference TRBV19 and TRBJ1-2, reads DGGITQSPKYLFRKEGQNVTLSCEQNLNHDAMYWYRQDPGQGLRLIYYSQIVNDFQKGDIAEGYSVSREKKESFPLTVTSAQKNPTAFYLCASSTDLYGYTFGSGTRLTVV.

This clonotype showed up many times. The CDR3 loop is CAWTSGRGTGELFF. The CDR3 region has the DNA TGTGCCTGGACGAGCGGGAGGGGCACCGGGGAGCTGTTTTTT. This chain links TRBV30 with TRBJ2-2, with 10 bases matching TRBD2. Germline V gene data show CDR1 as GTSNPN and CDR2 as SVGIG (reference sequence). V lost 4 bases to trimming and J lost 4 bases; unmatched junction nucleotides: 3. The CDR3 covers 14 residues.

This clonotype was found many times. The chain employs TRBV20-1 and TRBJ2-1; D may be TRBD2 (5 bases). Germline V CDR1 and CDR2: DFQATT, SNEGSKA (reference sequence). This CDR3 is 15 amino acids long. Trimming shortened V by 0 bases and J by 7 bases, and 16 bases separated the two germline ends. The CDR3 nucleotides read TGCAGTGCTAGAGATCTAGGAGCTAGCTTTAATGAGCAGTTCTTC. Translating gives CSARDLGASFNEQFF.

This clonotype was found many times. The gene calls are TRBV28 and TRBJ2-7; tentatively, D is TRBD1 (5 bases). Trimming took off 8 bases at V and 1 base at J, with 18 bases between the two ends. CDR3 size: 15 residues. Per the germline V gene, CDR1 is MDHEN and CDR2 is SYDVKM. The CDR3 is CASRSSRQISYEQYF. CDR3 nucleotides: TGTGCCAGCCGATCCTCGAGACAGATATCCTACGAGCAGTACTTC.

This clonotype was seen repeatedly, ten times or more. This chain joins TRBV5-6 and TRBJ1-5; the D gene is possibly TRBD1 (5 bases). The CDR3 contains 15 residues. In germline, CDR1 is SGHDT, CDR2 YYEEEE. The V gene lost 6 bases and the J gene lost 4 bases, with 17 bases spanning the gap. Written as DNA, the CDR3 is TGTGCCAGCACCCTCCTCCGGGACCCGAATCAGCCCCAGCATTTT. This gives the protein CASTLLRDPNQPQHF.

This clonotype has ten or more counts. J is TRBJ2-1 and V is TRBV11-3; 11 nucleotides match TRBD2. The CDR3 is 18 amino acids. Trimming cost V 5 bases and J 0 bases; bases outside gene matches: 9. From germline, CDR1 is SGHNT and CDR2 YENEEA. As DNA, the CDR3 is TGTGCCAGCAGCACGACTAGCGGGACCTGGGGCTCCTACAATGAGCAGTTCTTC. This codes for CASSTTSGTWGSYNEQFF.

This clonotype is a singleton in its sample. A much larger clonotype is one base distant, so this may be a read error. Here the CDR3 reads CASSLGHGRRPQFF. CDR3 DNA sequence: TGTGCCAGCAGTTTGGGGCACGGGAGGCGGCCTCAGTTCTTC. The rearrangement links TRBV9 to TRBJ2-4, with TRBD2 identical over 7 bases. Gene TRBJ2-1 matches the end of the DNA better, so the J call may be wrong. The CDR3 totals 14 residues. Germline CDR1 is SGDLS and CDR2 is YYNGEE.

This clonotype was counted a few times. V is TRBV28 and J is TRBJ2-5; weak D call: TRBD2 (6 bases). With 5 bases removed from V and 8 bases from J, the gap between germline ends came to 12 bases. Germline assignment: CDR1 MDHEN and CDR2 SYDVKM. This CDR3 has 12 residues. CDR3 DNA sequence: TGTGCCAGCAGTCTTCTCGGGGGTACCCAGTACTTC. Residues: CASSLLGGTQYF.

The rearrangement links TRBV27 to TRBJ1-5; perhaps TRBD1 as D (5 bases). Trimming shortened V by 0 bases and J by 7 bases, and 10 bases separated the two germline ends. The CDR3 spans 14 residues. The germline V gene encodes CDR1 MNHEY and CDR2 SMNVEV (reference sequence). CDR3 protein: CASSLSGDGQPQHF. CDR3 in DNA: TGTGCCAGCAGTTTATCAGGGGACGGGCAGCCCCAGCATTTT.